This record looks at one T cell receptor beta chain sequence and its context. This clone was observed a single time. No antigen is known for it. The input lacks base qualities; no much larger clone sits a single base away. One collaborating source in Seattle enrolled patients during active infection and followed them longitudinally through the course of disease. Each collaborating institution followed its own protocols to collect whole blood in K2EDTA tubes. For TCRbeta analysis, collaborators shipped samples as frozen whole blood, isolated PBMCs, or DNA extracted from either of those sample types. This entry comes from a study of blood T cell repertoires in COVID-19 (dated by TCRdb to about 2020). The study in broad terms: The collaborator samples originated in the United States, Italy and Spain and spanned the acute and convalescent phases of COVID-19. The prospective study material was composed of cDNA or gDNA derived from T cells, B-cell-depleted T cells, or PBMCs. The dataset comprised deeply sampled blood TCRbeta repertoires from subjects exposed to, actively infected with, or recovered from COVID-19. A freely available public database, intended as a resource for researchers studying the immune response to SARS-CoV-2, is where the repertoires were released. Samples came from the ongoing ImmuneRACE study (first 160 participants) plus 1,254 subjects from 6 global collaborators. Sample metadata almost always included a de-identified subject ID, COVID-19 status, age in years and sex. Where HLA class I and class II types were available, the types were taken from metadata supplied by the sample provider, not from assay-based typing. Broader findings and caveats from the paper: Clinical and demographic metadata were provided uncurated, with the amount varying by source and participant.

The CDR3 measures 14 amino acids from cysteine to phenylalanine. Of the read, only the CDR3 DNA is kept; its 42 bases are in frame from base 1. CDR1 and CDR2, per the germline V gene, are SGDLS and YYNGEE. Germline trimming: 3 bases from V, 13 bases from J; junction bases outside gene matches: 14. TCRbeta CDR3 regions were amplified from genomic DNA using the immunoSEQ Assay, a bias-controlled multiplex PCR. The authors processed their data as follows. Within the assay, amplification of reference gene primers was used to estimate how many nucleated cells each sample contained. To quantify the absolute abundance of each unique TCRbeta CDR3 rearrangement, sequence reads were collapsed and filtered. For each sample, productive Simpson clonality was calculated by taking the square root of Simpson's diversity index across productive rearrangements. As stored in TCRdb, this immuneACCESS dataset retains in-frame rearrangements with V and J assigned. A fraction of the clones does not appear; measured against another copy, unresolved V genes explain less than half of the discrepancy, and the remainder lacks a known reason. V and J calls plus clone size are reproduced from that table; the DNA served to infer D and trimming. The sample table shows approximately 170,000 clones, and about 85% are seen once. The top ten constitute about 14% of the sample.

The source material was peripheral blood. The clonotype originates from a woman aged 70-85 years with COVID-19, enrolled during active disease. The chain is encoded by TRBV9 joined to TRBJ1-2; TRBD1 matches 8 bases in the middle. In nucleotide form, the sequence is TGTGCCAGCAGCGCCGACCGGGACAGGCAGAGGGTCACCTTC. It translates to CASSADRDRQRVTF.